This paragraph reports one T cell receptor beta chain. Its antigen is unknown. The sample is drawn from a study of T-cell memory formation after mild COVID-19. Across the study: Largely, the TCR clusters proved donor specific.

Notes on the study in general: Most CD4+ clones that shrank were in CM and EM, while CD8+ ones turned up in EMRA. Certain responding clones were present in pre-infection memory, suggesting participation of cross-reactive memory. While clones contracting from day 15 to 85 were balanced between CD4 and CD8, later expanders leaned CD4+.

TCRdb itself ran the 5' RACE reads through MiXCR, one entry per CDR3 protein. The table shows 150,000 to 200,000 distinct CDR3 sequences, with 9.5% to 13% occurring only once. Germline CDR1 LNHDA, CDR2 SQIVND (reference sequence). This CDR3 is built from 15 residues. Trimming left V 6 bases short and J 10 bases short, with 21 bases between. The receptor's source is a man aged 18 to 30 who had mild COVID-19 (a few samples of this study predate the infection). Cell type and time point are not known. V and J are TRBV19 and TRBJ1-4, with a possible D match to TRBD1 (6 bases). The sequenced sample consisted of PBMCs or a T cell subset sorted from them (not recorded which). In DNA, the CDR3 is TGTGCCAGTAGCGCCTTCGGGGGGCAAAGGGTAAAACTGTTTTTT. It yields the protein CASSAFGGQRVKLFF. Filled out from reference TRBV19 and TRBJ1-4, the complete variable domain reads DGGITQSPKYLFRKEGQNVTLSCEQNLNHDAMYWYRQDPGQGLRLIYYSQIVNDFQKGDIAEGYSVSREKKESFPLTVTSAQKNPTAFYLCASSAFGGQRVKLFFGSGTQLSVL.